Sequencing of this T cell receptor beta chain was carried out in a study of beta chain features in type 1 diabetes. General study findings and limits: Among all four CD4+ subsets, Type 1 diabetes patients had TCRB CDR3s that were moderately but significantly shorter.

As concerns this clone: Its antigen remains unidentified.

The CDR3 extends over 14 amino acids. Germline V lookup: CDR1 SGHVS, CDR2 FNYEAQ. The V end was cut by 1 base, the J end by 5 bases, with 11 bases between. cDNA synthesis used the whole RNA isolate, giving expressed TCRB sequences. This table comes from immunoSEQ multiplex PCR, and its TCRdb copy is limited to in-frame clones, with some not included. The table shows 130,000 or so clones, with 15% to 20% occurring only once. The V gene is TRBV7-6, the J gene TRBJ2-5, with D perhaps assigned TRBD1 or TRBD2 (5 bases each). The receptor was isolated from a man between 18 and 29 years old with type 1 diabetes. The sample comprised central memory CD4+ T cells from blood. The CDR3 nucleotides read TGTGCCAGCAGCTTAGGAGGGGTAGGGGAGACCCAGTACTTC. It translates to CASSLGGVGETQYF.